This record concerns one T cell receptor (beta chain) sequence. The antigen is undetermined. cDNA encoding TCR beta was synthesized via 5'RACE template switching incorporating UMIs. TCRdb reanalyzed the 5' RACE reads, giving one entry per CDR3 protein sequence and no DNA. The sample includes 350,000 to 400,000 distinct CDR3 sequences. The data belong to a study of T cells expressing NK-cell markers. The overall study: Each TCR beta repertoire originated in sorted T cells that were CD3+CD56+NKG2C+, CD3+CD56+NKG2C- or CD3+CD56-NKG2C+. The study sequenced eight donors, seven HCMV-seropositive and one seronegative. Study outcomes and limitations: Whether expanded NKG2C+ T cell clones were HCMV-specific remained unclear.

The sequence came from a woman between 50 and 59 years old in good health. Source material: blood T cells: a sorted CD56 or NKG2C T cell subset, CD4+ or CD8+ T cells, or bulk PBMC T cells (not recorded which).

The CDR3 sequence: CASSQDRQRSSYNEQFF. The rearrangement uses TRBV4-2 and TRBJ2-1. The CDR3 spans 17 residues. CDR1 and CDR2 (germline): LGHNA, YNFKEQ.